The 24 T cell receptor beta chains below were found in one sample sequenced in a study of blood T cell repertoires in COVID-19. Sequencing used immunoSEQ multiplex PCR; TCRdb keeps in-frame clones, though not all of them. The table has around 70,000 clones, about four fifths seen once; the top ten hold roughly 4.8%. Sequencing input: peripheral blood. Every receptor here comes from a woman at least 80 years old with active or convalescent COVID-19.

This clone was observed a few times. This rearrangement joins TRBV6-2 or TRBV6-3 to TRBJ1-1; 9 nucleotides line up with TRBD1. CDR1 is MNHEY, CDR2 SVGEGT, per germline. The junction had 4 bases not matched to a gene; V was cut back by 4 bases and J by 4 bases. The CDR3 is 14 amino acids. This CDR3 reads CASSFGQGITEAFF. The CDR3 coding sequence is TGTGCCAGCAGTTTCGGACAGGGGATCACTGAAGCTTTCTTT.

This rearrangement joins TRBV19 to TRBJ2-3; D might be TRBD2 (6 bases). This CDR3 has 16 residues. The germline CDR1 and CDR2 sequences are LNHDA and SQIVND (reference sequence). The V gene lost 7 bases and the J gene lost 0 bases, with 17 bases spanning the gap. The CDR3 DNA reads TGTGCCAGTACCCCTCAGGCGGGACTTAGCACAGATACGCAGTATTTT. Translation gives CASTPQAGLSTDTQYF.

The chain couples TRBV2 to TRBJ2-7; 9 bases align to TRBD1. This CDR3 comprises 15 residues. The germline V gene has CDR1 SNHLY and CDR2 FYNNEI. V lost 3 bases and J lost 6; bases outside the gene matches: 9. CDR3 coding DNA: TGTGCCAGCAGTGATCTCGGGGACAGGGTTTCCGAGCAGTACTTC. This codes for CASSDLGDRVSEQYF. Full variable domain (missing parts from reference TRBV2 and TRBJ2-7): EPEVTQTPSHQVTQMGQEVILRCVPISNHLYFYWYRQILGQKVEFLVSFYNNEISEKSEIFDDQFSVERPDGSNFTLKIRSTKLEDSAMYFCASSDLGDRVSEQYFGPGTRLTVT.

The rearrangement links TRBV19 to TRBJ2-1, with 10 bases fitting TRBD1. Germline V gene data show CDR1 as LNHDA and CDR2 as SQIVND (reference sequence). This CDR3 has 15 amino acids. V was pared by 4 bases and J by 2 bases, with 2 bases of the junction left unmatched. CDR3 nucleotides: TGTGCCAGTAGTAGACAGGGGGCCCCCTACAATGAGCAGTTCTTC. Translation gives CASSRQGAPYNEQFF.

The chain joins TRBV19 to TRBJ2-2; D is unresolved. V shed 3 bases and J shed 0 bases, with 8 bases lying between them. Germline lookup yields CDR1 LNHDA and CDR2 SQIVND (reference sequence). The CDR3 length is 15 residues. CDR3 sequence reads: CASSIWSANTGELFF. In DNA form, the CDR3 reads TGTGCCAGTAGTATCTGGAGTGCGAACACCGGGGAGCTGTTTTTT. The full variable domain, rest sourced from reference TRBV19 and TRBJ2-2, is DGGITQSPKYLFRKEGQNVTLSCEQNLNHDAMYWYRQDPGQGLRLIYYSQIVNDFQKGDIAEGYSVSREKKESFPLTVTSAQKNPTAFYLCASSIWSANTGELFFGEGSRLTVL.

The chain recombines TRBV4-1 with TRBJ1-1, with D maybe TRBD1 (6 bases). Trimming pared 0 bases from V and 4 bases from J, leaving 15 bases between. Germline V gives CDR1 MGHRA, CDR2 YSYEKL. CDR3 length: 16 amino acids. In DNA, the CDR3 is TGCGCCAGCAGCCAAGAAAGGCGTCAGGGGTTCACTGAAGCTTTCTTT. Protein: CASSQERRQGFTEAFF.

This clone was picked up a small number of times. This chain joins TRBV10-1 and TRBJ1-1; 7 bases line up with TRBD1. Trimming at V came to 2 bases and at J to 10 bases, leaving 4 bases not matched to a gene. Germline V gene data show CDR1 as WNHNN and CDR2 as SYGVQD (reference sequence). This CDR3 contains 12 residues. The CDR3 sequence: CASSEGNRGAFF. The CDR3 region has the DNA TGCGCCAGCAGTGAGGGAAACAGGGGAGCTTTCTTT.

V and J are TRBV12-5 and TRBJ2-1; a weak D match, TRBD2 (6 bases). The CDR3 loop spans 14 amino acids. Germline CDR1 and CDR2: LGHNT and FRNRAP. V lost 1 base and J 5 bases, leaving 9 bases between the germline ends. The CDR3: CASGLGLANNEQFF. The CDR3 DNA reads as TGTGCTAGTGGTTTGGGGCTAGCGAACAATGAGCAGTTCTTC.

This sequence joins TRBV6-6 and TRBJ1-5; 7 bases match TRBD1. Germline CDR1 reads MNHNY; CDR2 reads SVGAGI (reference sequence). The CDR3 extends over 15 amino acids. V lost 2 bases to trimming and J lost 5 bases; unmatched junction nucleotides: 6. The CDR3 sequence is CASSYTGTVDQPQHF. For the CDR3, the DNA is TGTGCCAGCAGTTACACCGGGACAGTGGATCAGCCCCAGCATTTT.

The rearrangement uses TRBV2 and TRBJ1-1; no firm D call. The V gene lost 6 bases and the J gene lost 7 bases, with 21 bases spanning the gap. Germline-derived CDR1 and CDR2 are SNHLY and FYNNEI. The CDR3 loop spans 15 amino acids. The CDR3, as DNA: TGTGCCAGCAGAACTACGACGAACACTCATTATGAAGCTTTCTTT. It yields the protein CASRTTTNTHYEAFF. The full variable domain, rest sourced from reference TRBV2 and TRBJ1-1, is EPEVTQTPSHQVTQMGQEVILRCVPISNHLYFYWYRQILGQKVEFLVSFYNNEISEKSEIFDDQFSVERPDGSNFTLKIRSTKLEDSAMYFCASRTTTNTHYEAFFGQGTRLTVV.

This chain uses TRBV6-2 or TRBV6-3 with TRBJ2-7; 10 bases agree with TRBD2. CDR1 MNHEY and CDR2 SVGEGT come from the germline V gene. The CDR3 loop spans 17 amino acids. The trim removed 6 bases at V and 4 bases at J, leaving 15 bases unmatched. CDR3 sequence: CASSDRASGSLVYEQYF. For the CDR3, the DNA is TGTGCCAGCAGCGATCGGGCTAGCGGGAGCCTAGTTTACGAGCAGTACTTC.

The V gene is TRBV7-9, the J gene TRBJ2-3; tentative D call: TRBD1 (6 bases). The CDR3 is 15 residues long. Germline assignment: CDR1 SEHNR and CDR2 FQNEAQ (reference sequence). Trimming took off 4 bases at V and 2 bases at J, with 13 bases between the two ends. Here the CDR3 DNA reads TGTGCCAGCAGCTCGCTAACAGGGAACACAGATACGCAGTATTTT. Encoded protein: CASSSLTGNTDTQYF.

The chain has TRBV14 and TRBJ1-2, with TRBD1 as a possible D gene (5 bases). The V gene lost 1 base and the J gene lost 3 bases, with 9 bases spanning the gap. The V gene's germline CDR1 is SGHDN and CDR2 FVKESK. CDR3 length: 14 residues. In nucleotides, the CDR3 is TGTGCCAGCAGCCAAGGGGCCAGGGACTATGGCTACACCTTC. Translation: CASSQGARDYGYTF.

The chain carries TRBV28 and TRBJ2-4, with 9 bases fitting TRBD2. With 4 bases clipped from V and 9 bases from J, the junction kept 4 bases outside the gene matches. The germline V gene encodes CDR1 MDHEN and CDR2 SYDVKM. This CDR3 spans 13 amino acids. The CDR3 is CASSSPGLAIQYF. CDR3 nucleotide sequence: TGTGCCAGCAGTTCACCGGGACTAGCCATTCAGTACTTC.

V gene TRBV6-2 or TRBV6-3 combines with J gene TRBJ2-7; 11 nucleotides align to TRBD2. The CDR3 extends over 15 amino acids. Germline V CDR1 and CDR2: MNHEY, SVGEGT. Germline trimming cut 4 bases from V and 2 bases from J; bases unmatched to any gene: 4. The CDR3 is CASSSGLAGPYEQYF. CDR3 bases: TGTGCCAGCAGTTCCGGACTAGCGGGTCCCTACGAGCAGTACTTC.

The chain couples TRBV7-9 to TRBJ1-6; D is ambiguous. This CDR3 is built from 12 residues. CDR1 is SEHNR and CDR2 is FQNEAQ in the germline V gene (reference sequence). The V end was cut by 1 base, the J end by 10 bases, with 5 bases between. The CDR3 region is CASSLGGSPLHF. The CDR3 DNA reads as TGTGCCAGCAGCTTAGGAGGGTCACCCCTCCACTTT.

The chain uses TRBV28 and TRBJ1-1; no definite D call. CDR1 MDHEN and CDR2 SYDVKM come from the germline V gene. V lost 4 bases and J 0 bases, leaving 12 bases between the germline ends. This CDR3 has 15 amino acids. The CDR3 nucleotides are TGTGCCAGCAGTTCGCTACCCATGATGAACACTGAAGCTTTCTTT. Its translation: CASSSLPMMNTEAFF.

V gene TRBV4-1 combines with J gene TRBJ1-2; 8 positions agree with TRBD1. J gave up 2 bases and V 2 bases, and 4 bases lay outside the gene matches. CDR3 size: 15 residues. The germline V gene encodes CDR1 MGHRA and CDR2 YSYEKL. This chain's CDR3 is CASSQLDRANYGYTF. In DNA, the CDR3 is TGCGCCAGCAGCCAATTGGACAGGGCAAACTATGGCTACACCTTC.

This clone was seen only once. The V call is TRBV30, the J call TRBJ1-4, with TRBD1 as a possible D gene (6 bases). This CDR3 is built from 13 residues. In germline, CDR1 is GTSNPN, CDR2 SVGIG (reference sequence). The V and J ends lost 2 bases and 8 bases respectively, with 12 bases between them. DNA for the CDR3: TGTGCCTGGAGTACAAGGGGGAGAGAAAAACTGTTTTTT. It translates to CAWSTRGREKLFF.

This clone came up a few times. The chain employs TRBV5-4 and TRBJ2-5; a weak D match, TRBD1 (5 bases). CDR1 SGHNT and CDR2 YYREEE come from the germline V gene (reference sequence). The CDR3 has 14 residues. V lost 5 bases and J lost 1, with 12 bases in between. The CDR3 protein is CASRLGAGQETQYF. The CDR3, as DNA: TGTGCCAGCAGGCTTGGGGCAGGCCAAGAGACCCAGTACTTC.

The V call is TRBV11-2, the J call TRBJ2-7; D may be TRBD2 (6 bases). V was shortened by 5 bases and J by 0 bases, with 8 bases between the two germline ends. Germline assignment: CDR1 SGHAT and CDR2 FQNNGV. The CDR3 covers 13 residues. In DNA form, the CDR3 reads TGTGCCAGCAGCCCGGACTACTCCTACGAGCAGTACTTC. The encoded protein is CASSPDYSYEQYF.

This clone was detected a few times. This chain uses TRBV6-1 with TRBJ2-1, with a weak D call TRBD1 (5 bases). The germline gives CDR1 MNHNS, CDR2 SASEGT. The CDR3 runs 13 residues. The V end lost 0 bases, the J end lost 12 bases, and 12 bases lay between the germline ends. CDR3 loop: CASSEALRVRQFF. CDR3 DNA: TGTGCCAGCAGTGAAGCCCTCAGGGTGCGGCAGTTCTTC.

The chain carries TRBV30 and TRBJ2-7, with 9 nucleotides matching TRBD2. Trimming took 3 bases from V and 3 from J; bases not matched to a gene: 9. CDR3 length: 15 amino acids. CDR1 is GTSNPN, CDR2 SVGIG, per germline (reference sequence). The CDR3 spells CAWSTWAGGNYEQYF. CDR3 bases: TGTGCCTGGAGCACCTGGGCGGGAGGGAACTACGAGCAGTACTTC.

The rearrangement links TRBV5-1 to TRBJ1-4; 7 bases match TRBD1. CDR1 and CDR2 (germline): SGHRS, YFSETQ. With 6 bases clipped from V and 3 bases from J, the junction kept 5 bases outside the gene matches. The CDR3 runs 14 residues. In DNA form, the CDR3 reads TGCGCCAGCACCAAGGGACAGCCTAATGAAAAACTGTTTTTT. It specifies CASTKGQPNEKLFF.